Presented here are 16 T cell receptor beta chains from one specimen sequenced in a study of blood T cells in healthy people across ages. For the second PCR, which ran for 7 to 11 cycles, a sample-barcoded 5' primer and a J-beta primer mix were used. TCRdb called the 5' RACE reads again in MiXCR, with one record for every CDR3 protein. The table shows roughly 1.7 million distinct CDR3 sequences, with about 31% occurring only once. The specimen was blood. Every receptor here comes from a woman aged 25 to 39 in good health.

A single count supports this clonotype. Its ends do not fully match the called genes, so a read error is possible. The CDR3 DNA sequence: TGTGCCAGCAGTTTACCCCTTACGGGGGTGGATTACGAACAGTACTTC. Translation: CASSLPLTGVDYEQYF. The rearrangement uses TRBV28 and TRBJ2-7; possibly TRBD2 for D (6 bases). Germline V gene data show CDR1 as MDHEN and CDR2 as SYDVKM. This CDR3 is 16 amino acids long.

This clonotype appeared many times. The genes are TRBV4-1 and TRBJ2-3; D is ambiguous. Germline V CDR1 and CDR2: MGHRA, YSYEKL. V lost 0 bases, J lost 0 bases, and 7 bases lay in between. CDR3 length: 15 amino acids. CDR3 in DNA: TGCGCCAGCAGCCAAGAAGAGATTAGCACAGATACGCAGTATTTT. It translates to CASSQEEISTDTQYF.

The table lists this clonotype with a few counts. The rearrangement joins TRBV12-3 or TRBV12-4 to TRBJ2-5; TRBD1 matches 10 bases. The CDR3 contains 15 residues. Trimming removed 5 bases from V and 4 bases from J; junction bases left unmatched: 7. CDR3 sequence: CASSTDRGPGETQYF. For the CDR3, the DNA is TGTGCCAGCAGTACTGACAGGGGGCCTGGAGAGACCCAGTACTTC.

This clonotype occurred a few times. The chain couples TRBV6-5 to TRBJ1-1; 8 bases align to TRBD1. Looked up from germline, CDR1 is MNHEY and CDR2 is SVGAGI. The CDR3 is 16 residues long. V dropped 7 bases and J dropped 1; count of bases not matched to a gene: 11. CDR3 sequence reads: CASITGQGGTNTEAFF. The CDR3 DNA reads as TGTGCCAGCATTACCGGACAGGGCGGTACGAACACTGAAGCTTTCTTT.

V gene TRBV5-1 combines with J gene TRBJ2-3; D unresolved. The CDR3 is 14 amino acids. The V and J ends lost 2 bases and 7 bases respectively, with 14 bases between them. Per germline, CDR1 SGHRS and CDR2 YFSETQ. CDR3 sequence reads: CASSFNRKVYTQYF. In nucleotides, the CDR3 is TGCGCCAGCAGCTTCAATAGGAAGGTATATACGCAGTATTTT. The full variable domain, completed using reference TRBV5-1 and TRBJ2-3, is KAGVTQTPRYLIKTRGQQVTLSCSPISGHRSVSWYQQTPGQGLQFLFEYFSETQRNKGNFPGRFSGRQFSNSRSEMNVSTLELGDSALYLCASSFNRKVYTQYFGPGTRLTVL.

This clonotype was observed once. The V call is TRBV6-5, the J call TRBJ2-5; D call uncertain. This CDR3 has 15 amino acids. Trimming cost V 7 bases and J 2 bases, with 17 bases left between them. Germline-derived CDR1 and CDR2 are MNHEY and SVGAGI. This CDR3 is CASTPTRTDQETQYF. The DNA for the CDR3 is TGTGCCAGCACCCCTACGAGGACGGATCAAGAGACCCAGTACTTC.

The chain is built from TRBV3-1 and TRBJ2-1; D assignment may be TRBD1 or TRBD2 (5 bases each). V was cut by 4 bases and J by 4 bases, with 23 bases left in between. The germline gives CDR1 LGHDT, CDR2 YNNKEL (reference sequence). The CDR3 runs 18 residues. CDR3 bases: TGTGCCAGCAGCCGCCGTTTGGGACCAACTACACGGTACAATGAGCAGTTCTTC. It yields the protein CASSRRLGPTTRYNEQFF.

The CDR3 region has the DNA TGTGCCAGCAAGAGGGACAGGGACCGAGATACGCAGTATTTT. Protein: CASKRDRDRDTQYF. The gene calls are TRBV7-9 and TRBJ2-3, with 9 bases matching TRBD1. Germline V CDR1 and CDR2: SEHNR, FQNEAQ (reference sequence). The CDR3 sequence is 14 residues long. V dropped 7 bases and J dropped 5; count of bases not matched to a gene: 7.

The V and J genes are TRBV20-1 and TRBJ2-7, with D possibly TRBD2 on 5 matching bases. The V end was cut by 7 bases, the J end by 5 bases, with 15 bases between. Germline CDR1 reads DFQATT; CDR2 reads SNEGSKA (reference sequence). CDR3 size: 12 residues. CDR3 DNA: TGCAGTGGTAACGGGGATGGCGACGAGCAGTACTTC. It translates to CSGNGDGDEQYF.

Concerning this clonotype itself: The junction does not match germline at one end; this may be a read error. This chain uses TRBV5-5 with TRBJ2-7; 7 bases are shared with TRBD1. Germline CDR1 and CDR2: SGHKS and YYEKEE (reference sequence). The CDR3 has 13 residues. The CDR3 spells CAGSLYRGYEQYF. The CDR3 DNA sequence: TGTGCCGGCAGCTTGTACAGGGGCTACGAGCAGTACTTC. The whole variable domain, remainder taken from reference TRBV5-5 and TRBJ2-7, is DAGVTQSPTHLIKTRGQQVTLRCSPISGHKSVSWYQQVLGQGPQFIFQYYEKEERGRGNFPDRFSARQFPNYSSELNVNALLLGDSALYLCAGSLYRGYEQYFGPGTRLTVT.

This clonotype is a singleton in its sample. V is TRBV3-1 and J is TRBJ2-2; D is unresolved. Germline V gene sequence: CDR1 LGHDT, CDR2 YNNKEL (reference sequence). The CDR3 is 13 amino acids. The V and J ends lost 9 bases and 2 bases respectively, with 10 bases between them. DNA for the CDR3: TGTGCCAGTTTGGCCCTAAACACCGGGGAGCTGTTTTTT. It codes for CASLALNTGELFF.

This clonotype was seen repeatedly, ten times or more. V is TRBV15 and J is TRBJ2-7; TRBD2 aligns across 7 bases. V was pared by 5 bases and J by 4 bases, with 8 bases of the junction left unmatched. The CDR3 has 14 residues. Germline V gives CDR1 LNHNV, CDR2 YYDKDF (reference sequence). In DNA, the CDR3 is TGTGCCACCAGCCCCGACAGCGGGGCGTACGAGCAGTACTTC. This sequence encodes CATSPDSGAYEQYF.

In this sample, this clonotype turned up many times. This rearrangement joins TRBV9 to TRBJ2-1; 7 nucleotides agree with TRBD2. CDR1 and CDR2 from the germline V gene are SGDLS and YYNGEE. The V segment lost 5 bases and the J segment 6 bases; nucleotides outside the gene matches: 8. The CDR3 is 14 residues long. The CDR3 is CASSVSGLGNEQFF. The CDR3 DNA reads as TGTGCCAGCAGTGTTAGCGGGCTGGGCAATGAGCAGTTCTTC.

In its sample, this clonotype was seen a few times. This chain links TRBV7-2 with TRBJ2-3; D uncertain. Between the trimmed V and J ends, which lost 1 base and 0 bases, there was a span of 14 bases. Germline values: CDR1 SGHTA, CDR2 FQGNSA. CDR3 length equals 17 residues. Here the CDR3 DNA reads TGTGCCAGCAGCTTAGGAGCTAAACCAATAAGCACAGATACGCAGTATTTT. Protein sequence: CASSLGAKPISTDTQYF. Combining the CDR3 with reference TRBV7-2 and TRBJ2-3 gives the whole variable domain GAGVSQSPSNKVTEKGKDVELRCDPISGHTALYWYRQSLGQGLEFLIYFQGNSAPDKSGLPSDRFSAERTGGSVSTLTIQRTQQEDSAVYLCASSLGAKPISTDTQYFGPGTRLTVL.

There are a few counts of this clonotype. This sequence joins TRBV29-1 and TRBJ1-2; perhaps TRBD1 as D (5 bases). Germline V gives CDR1 SQVTM, CDR2 ANQGSEA. This CDR3 spans 14 amino acids. Trimming removed 1 base from V and 1 base from J, with 10 bases in between. This CDR3 is CSVEGGHVNYGYTF. The CDR3 nucleotides read TGCAGCGTTGAAGGCGGACACGTTAACTATGGCTACACCTTC.

This clonotype was detected a few times. This rearrangement joins TRBV27 to TRBJ2-3, with 8 bases aligning to TRBD2. CDR3 length: 16 residues. The germline V gene has CDR1 MNHEY and CDR2 SMNVEV (reference sequence). Trimming cost V 6 bases and J 7 bases; bases outside gene matches: 15. CDR3 bases: TGTGCCAGCAGGTCTGGGGTGTCGGGGGGGCCGAATACGCAGTATTTT. Protein product: CASRSGVSGGPNTQYF.